These T cell receptor beta chains were read from a single sample in a study of T-cell memory formation after mild COVID-19. TCRdb processed the 5' RACE reads anew with MiXCR; each CDR3 protein has one entry. The sample holds around 340,000 distinct CDR3 sequences, under 15% seen once. The sample taken for sequencing was PBMCs or a T cell subset sorted from them (not recorded which). The receptors were sampled from a man younger than 30 who had mild COVID-19 (a few samples of this study predate the infection). Cell type and time point are not known. Each CDR3 is given with its conserved first and last residue.

>TRBV5-1
CASSLGAGLAYEQYF
>TRBV23-1
CASSWRLADSYEQYF
>TRBV5-1
CASSLTGGDGYTF
>TRBV5-1
CASSLSLDGTDTQYF
>TRBV6-5
CASSSPGSVETQYF
>TRBV6-2/TRBV6-3
CASTLATGEQYF
>TRBV4-3
CASSVGNDGAFF
>TRBV20-1
CSARRVGPQETQYF
>TRBV3-1
CASSRSPTSPLHF
>TRBV18
CASSPPLGNSPLHF
>TRBV29-1
CSVDSEFVGDIAGYTF
>TRBV3-1
CASSIPGTRGNEQFF
>TRBV20-1
CSARVRSGANVLTF
>TRBV21-1
CASRTELHYGYTF
>TRBV9
CASSNSRQGALNTEAFF
>TRBV15
CATSRTRGNEQFF
>TRBV19
CASRNTGGGETQYF
>TRBV9
CASSQRVQNSPLHF
>TRBV20-1
CIFSKDSMNTEAFF
>TRBV7-9
CASSLSGRGTADTQYF
>TRBV10-3
CAARVIQGETQYF
>TRBV29-1
CSARDRGPSGELFF
>TRBV12-3/TRBV12-4
CASRRGRLANTGELFF
>TRBV7-2
CASSQGRGVNYGYTF
>TRBV5-1
CASSLGKGYEQYF
>TRBV7-9
CASSTTGTKNIQYF
>TRBV7-9
CASSLEGLASEQFF
>TRBV20-1
CSAYRAGADNQPQHF
>TRBV12-3/TRBV12-4
CASSAPRDWETQYF
>TRBV5-1
CASKLDAGGPDRQETQYF
>TRBV12-3/TRBV12-4
CASSSGNEQFF
>TRBV7-9
CASSMGLAETGELFF
>TRBV9
CASSTTPRANMSPLHF
>TRBV11-2
CASSQGTSGRDTQYF
>TRBV7-6
CASSLFAGTNYGYTF
>TRBV27
CASSFGTQFRNEQFF
>TRBV11-2
CASSPALAGVETQYF
>TRBV20-1
CSAVDRGTGANVLTF
>TRBV3-1
CASSQSRASEAFF
>TRBV10-2
CASRKTDTGELFF
>TRBV11-2
CASSLQPGVAFF
>TRBV5-1
CASSLGGPQANYGYTF
>TRBV18
CASSPRGTSYEQYF
>TRBV14
CASSQARSSGTGVPTYNEQFF
>TRBV10-2
CASRDRAGDTQYF
>TRBV28
CASSSPRTALYGYTF
>TRBV4-1
CASSQDLGVHGPQF
>TRBV6-2/TRBV6-3
CASKLTGLAGELFF
>TRBV9
CASSGTRNWQYF
>TRBV12-3/TRBV12-4
CASSRNRGSYEQYF
>TRBV5-6
CASRQGGQDSPLHF
>TRBV11-2
CASSSSRLAGGPQLDTQYF
>TRBV6-5
CASSYSSLAGYNEQFF
>TRBV6-5
CASSYSLAGVEQFF
>TRBV5-6
CASSLAGQGAWTEAFF
>TRBV20-1
CSAREFRGDQPQHF
>TRBV4-2
CASSLQRGNNEQFF
>TRBV5-5
CASSLFWAGGSNQPQHF
>TRBV19
CASRYSGGVSYNEQFF
>TRBV10-1
CASSESFPGGPGELFF